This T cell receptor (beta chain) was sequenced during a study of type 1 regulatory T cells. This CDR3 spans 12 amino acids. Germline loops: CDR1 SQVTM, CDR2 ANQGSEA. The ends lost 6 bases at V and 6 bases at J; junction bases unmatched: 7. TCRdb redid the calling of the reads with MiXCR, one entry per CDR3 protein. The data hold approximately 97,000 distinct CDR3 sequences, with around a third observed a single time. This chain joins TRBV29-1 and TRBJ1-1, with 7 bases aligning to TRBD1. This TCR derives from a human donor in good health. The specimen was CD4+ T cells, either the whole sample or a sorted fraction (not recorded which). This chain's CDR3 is CSVSGQTPEAFF. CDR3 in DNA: TGCAGCGTATCGGGACAGACGCCTGAAGCTTTCTTT.